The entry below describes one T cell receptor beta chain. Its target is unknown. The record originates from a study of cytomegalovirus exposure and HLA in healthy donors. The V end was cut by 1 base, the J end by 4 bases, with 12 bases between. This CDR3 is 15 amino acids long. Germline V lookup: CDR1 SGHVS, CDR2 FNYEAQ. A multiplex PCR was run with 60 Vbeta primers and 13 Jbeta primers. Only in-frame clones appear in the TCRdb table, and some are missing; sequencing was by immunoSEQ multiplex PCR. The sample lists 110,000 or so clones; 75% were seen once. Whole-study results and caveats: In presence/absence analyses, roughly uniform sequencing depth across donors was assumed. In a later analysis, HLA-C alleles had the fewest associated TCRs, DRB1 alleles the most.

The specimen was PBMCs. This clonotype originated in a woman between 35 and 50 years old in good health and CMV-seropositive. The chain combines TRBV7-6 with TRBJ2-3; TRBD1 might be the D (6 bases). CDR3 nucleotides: TGTGCCAGCAGCTTAGTTTCCAGGGGTGCAGATACGCAGTATTTT. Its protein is CASSLVSRGADTQYF.